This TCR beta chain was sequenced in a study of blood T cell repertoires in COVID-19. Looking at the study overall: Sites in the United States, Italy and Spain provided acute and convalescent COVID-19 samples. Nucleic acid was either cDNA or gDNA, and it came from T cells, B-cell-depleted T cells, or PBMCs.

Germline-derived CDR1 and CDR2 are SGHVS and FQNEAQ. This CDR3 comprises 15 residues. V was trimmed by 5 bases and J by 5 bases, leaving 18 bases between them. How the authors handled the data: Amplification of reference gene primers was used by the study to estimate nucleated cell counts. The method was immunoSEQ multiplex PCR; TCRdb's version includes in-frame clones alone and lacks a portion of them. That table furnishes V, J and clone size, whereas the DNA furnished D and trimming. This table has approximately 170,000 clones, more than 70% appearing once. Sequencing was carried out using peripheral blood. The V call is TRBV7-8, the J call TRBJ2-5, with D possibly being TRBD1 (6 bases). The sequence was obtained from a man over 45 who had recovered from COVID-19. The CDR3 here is CASSLAAGEGETQYF. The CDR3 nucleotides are TGTGCCAGCAGCCTTGCGGCAGGGGAAGGGGAGACCCAGTACTTC. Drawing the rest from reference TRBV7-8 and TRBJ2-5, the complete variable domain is GAGVSQSPRYKVAKRGQDVALRCDPISGHVSLFWYQQALGQGPEFLTYFQNEAQLDKSGLPSDRFFAERPEGSVSTLKIQRTQQEDSAVYLCASSLAAGEGETQYFGPGTRLLVL.